The 21 T cell receptor beta chains reported below all come from one sample, sequenced in a study of blood T cell repertoires in COVID-19. TCRdb keeps only in-frame clones here, not all; method: immunoSEQ multiplex PCR. In the table there are 65,000 to 75,000 clones, roughly 84% of which are singletons. The specimen was peripheral blood. The receptor set was obtained from a woman of 80 years or more with active or convalescent COVID-19.

This clone has just one count. The V gene is TRBV7-2, the J gene TRBJ1-5; D remains ambiguous. The CDR3 has 13 residues. The V gene lost 1 base and the J gene lost 3 bases, with 4 bases spanning the gap. CDR1 and CDR2 from the germline V gene are SGHTA and FQGNSA. CDR3 DNA sequence: TGTGCCAGCAGCTTAGGCGACAATCAGCCCCAGCATTTT. Translating it yields CASSLGDNQPQHF.

The genes are TRBV9 and TRBJ1-6, with 10 nucleotides matching TRBD1. Trimming removed 3 bases from V and 8 bases from J; junction bases left unmatched: 2. The CDR3 runs 14 residues. Looked up from germline, CDR1 is SGDLS and CDR2 is YYNGEE. CDR3 bases: TGTGCCAGCAGCGAGGACAGGGGGTATTCACCCCTCCACTTT. Amino acid sequence: CASSEDRGYSPLHF.

This clone has only a few counts. The rearrangement uses TRBV19 and TRBJ1-1, with TRBD1 identical over 8 bases. The CDR3 loop spans 14 amino acids. The V gene's germline CDR1 is LNHDA and CDR2 SQIVND (reference sequence). Trimming cost V 6 bases and J 1 base; bases outside gene matches: 4. The CDR3 DNA reads TGTGCCAGTAGCGGGGACAGGCCGAACACTGAAGCTTTCTTT. It codes for CASSGDRPNTEAFF.

V usage is TRBV4-3 and J usage is TRBJ2-6; D not certain. CDR3 size: 17 residues. The germline V gene has CDR1 LGHNA and CDR2 YSLEER. V gave up 0 bases and J gave up 0 bases, with 9 bases separating them. The CDR3 region is CASSQEASFSGANVLTF. CDR3 nucleotide sequence: TGCGCCAGCAGCCAAGAAGCGAGCTTCTCTGGGGCCAACGTCCTGACTTTC.

CDR3: CASSSRDSLEGYTF. The CDR3 region has the DNA TGTGCCAGCAGCTCCCGGGACTCATTAGAGGGCTACACCTTC. The chain joins TRBV5-4 to TRBJ1-2, with D possibly TRBD1 on 5 matching bases. Trimming took 3 bases from V and 8 from J, leaving 17 bases between them. This CDR3 comprises 14 residues. Germline V gene data show CDR1 as SGHNT and CDR2 as YYREEE (reference sequence).

The chain employs TRBV5-1 and TRBJ1-4; TRBD1 is a possible D gene (5 bases). There are 14 residues in the CDR3. The germline V and J ends were trimmed by 2 bases and 8 bases, with 13 bases remaining between them. From germline, CDR1 is SGHRS and CDR2 YFSETQ. CDR3 DNA: TGCGCCAGCAGCTTTGGGAGGGGAGAAGAAAAACTGTTTTTT. It specifies CASSFGRGEEKLFF.

V usage is TRBV4-3 and J usage is TRBJ2-1, with D unclear. The CDR3 runs to 17 residues. Germline CDR1 and CDR2: LGHNA and YSLEER. V was cut by 0 bases and J by 4 bases, with 16 bases left in between. CDR3 DNA sequence: TGCGCCAGCAGCCAAGATGTCGGCCTGGGCCGATACAATGAGCAGTTCTTC. Protein product: CASSQDVGLGRYNEQFF.

This rearrangement joins TRBV5-4 to TRBJ1-1; D is perhaps TRBD1 (6 bases). Trimming took 5 bases from V and 3 from J, leaving 14 bases between them. Germline V gene data show CDR1 as SGHNT and CDR2 as YYREEE (reference sequence). The CDR3 is 14 residues long. The CDR3 DNA is TGTGCCAGCAGTGACCTACAGGGTTACACTGAAGCTTTCTTT. Its translation: CASSDLQGYTEAFF.

The V gene is TRBV14, the J gene TRBJ2-5; D is possibly TRBD2 (5 bases). V dropped 0 bases and J dropped 7 bases, with 15 bases sitting between them. The CDR3 is 15 amino acids. The germline gives CDR1 SGHDN, CDR2 FVKESK. CDR3 nucleotides: TGTGCCAGCAGCCAAGATCCATACATTCGGGGGACCCAGTACTTC. Translated, it gives CASSQDPYIRGTQYF.

The chain has TRBV30 and TRBJ1-2; 8 positions agree with TRBD1. Looked up from germline, CDR1 is GTSNPN and CDR2 is SVGIG (reference sequence). The trim removed 7 bases at V and 0 bases at J, leaving 7 bases unmatched. This CDR3 is 14 amino acids long. The CDR3: CALPRQGTNYGYTF. The DNA for the CDR3 is TGTGCCTTGCCCCGACAGGGGACTAACTATGGCTACACCTTC.

This clone was recorded once. V gene TRBV5-4 combines with J gene TRBJ2-5; 7 bases are a match to TRBD2. Germline trimming cut 0 bases from V and 3 bases from J; bases unmatched to any gene: 2. CDR1 SGHNT and CDR2 YYREEE come from the germline V gene (reference sequence). The CDR3 totals 14 residues. CDR3: CASSLDRGEETQYF. For the CDR3, the DNA is TGTGCCAGCAGCTTGGATCGGGGGGAAGAGACCCAGTACTTC.

The chain combines TRBV7-3 with TRBJ2-3; 10 bases align to TRBD1. V shed 6 bases and J 0 bases; nucleotides not matched to a gene: 3. Germline assignment: CDR1 SGHTA and CDR2 FQGTGA. This CDR3 spans 15 amino acids. The CDR3 protein is CASRRTGGSTDTQYF. The DNA of the CDR3 is TGTGCCAGCAGACGGACAGGGGGGAGCACAGATACGCAGTATTTT.

The chain couples TRBV5-1 to TRBJ1-1; no clear D gene. The CDR3 covers 15 residues. Trimming stripped 0 bases from V and 3 bases from J, with 12 bases between. CDR1 and CDR2 (germline): SGHRS, YFSETQ. The CDR3, as DNA: TGCGCCAGCAGCTTGGCCTTGGAACGGGACACTGAAGCTTTCTTT. This sequence encodes CASSLALERDTEAFF.

The chain uses TRBV30 and TRBJ1-5; D is possibly TRBD1 (5 bases). Per germline, CDR1 GTSNPN and CDR2 SVGIG (reference sequence). There are 13 residues in the CDR3. Trimming stripped 2 bases from V and 5 bases from J, with 10 bases between. As DNA, the CDR3 is TGTGCCTGGAGTATTGTGGGGCATCAGCCCCAGCATTTT. It codes for CAWSIVGHQPQHF.

The chain carries TRBV7-2 and TRBJ2-1, with 9 bases lining up with TRBD1. Germline CDR1 reads SGHTA; CDR2 reads FQGNSA. The CDR3 has 15 amino acids. V trimming: 5 bases; J trimming: 6 bases; junction bases outside the gene matches: 8. The CDR3 protein is CASSRDRVWGNEQFF. The CDR3 DNA sequence: TGTGCCAGCAGCCGGGACAGGGTATGGGGCAATGAGCAGTTCTTC.

The chain employs TRBV5-5 and TRBJ2-3, with 7 bases that match TRBD2. Trimming cost V 0 bases and J 5 bases; bases outside gene matches: 6. The CDR3 is made up of 15 amino acids. CDR1 is SGHKS, CDR2 YYEKEE, per germline (reference sequence). The CDR3 DNA reads as TGTGCCAGCAGCTTGGGTCTAGCGGTAGGAGATACGCAGTATTTT. The encoded protein is CASSLGLAVGDTQYF.

Remarks on this clone: The junction and the germline gene differ at one end; a read error may be behind it. The chain has TRBV24-1 and TRBJ2-5, with TRBD1 matching over 7 bases. Germline V lookup: CDR1 KGHDR, CDR2 SFDVKD. There are 16 residues in the CDR3. The CDR3 bases are TGTGCCACCAGTGACCTAACCGACGACAGGGAAGAGGCCCAGTACTTC. Translation: CATSDLTDDREEAQYF.

The rearrangement uses TRBV5-6 and TRBJ1-1; tentative D call: TRBD1 (5 bases). Germline V lookup: CDR1 SGHDT, CDR2 YYEEEE. The length of the CDR3 is 13 residues. Trimming removed 1 base from V and 7 bases from J, with 11 bases in between. CDR3 DNA sequence: TGTGCCAGCAGCTTGTATTTGGGGCATGAAGCTTTCTTT. It encodes CASSLYLGHEAFF.

The chain couples TRBV11-2 to TRBJ2-7, with D unresolved. The germline V and J ends were trimmed by 5 bases and 5 bases, with 7 bases remaining between them. The germline gives CDR1 SGHAT, CDR2 FQNNGV. This CDR3 is 11 amino acids long. This CDR3 reads CASSQEHEQYF. The CDR3 DNA is TGTGCCAGCAGCCAGGAACACGAGCAGTACTTC.

This chain links TRBV9 with TRBJ1-6, with D possibly TRBD1 on 5 matching bases. V shed 2 bases and J shed 5 bases, with 11 bases lying between them. Germline V gives CDR1 SGDLS, CDR2 YYNGEE. The CDR3 sequence is 15 residues long. CDR3 amino acids: CASSVSDTHNSPLHF. CDR3 nucleotide sequence: TGTGCCAGCAGCGTGTCGGACACCCATAATTCACCCCTCCACTTT.

This chain uses TRBV14 with TRBJ2-2, with D perhaps matching TRBD1 (5 bases). Trimming left V 5 bases short and J 2 bases short, with 6 bases between. CDR1 SGHDN and CDR2 FVKESK come from the germline V gene. CDR3 length: 13 amino acids. The CDR3 loop is CASSRGNTGELFF. The CDR3 bases are TGTGCCAGCAGCAGGGGTAACACCGGGGAGCTGTTTTTT.